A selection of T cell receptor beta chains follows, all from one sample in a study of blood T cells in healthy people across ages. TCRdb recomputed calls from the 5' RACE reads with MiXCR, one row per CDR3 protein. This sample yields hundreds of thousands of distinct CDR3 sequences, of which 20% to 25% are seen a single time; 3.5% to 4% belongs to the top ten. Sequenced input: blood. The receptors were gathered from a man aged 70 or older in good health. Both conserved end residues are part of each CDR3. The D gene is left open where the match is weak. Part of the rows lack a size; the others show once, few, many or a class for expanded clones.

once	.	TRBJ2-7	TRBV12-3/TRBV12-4	CASSRPGTGAHQYF	TGTGCCAGCAGTCGACCCGGGACGGGAGCGCATCAGTACTTC
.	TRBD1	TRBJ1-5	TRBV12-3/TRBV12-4	CASSSTGRESNQPQHF	TGTGCCAGCAGCTCGACAGGGAGGGAAAGCAATCAGCCCCAGCATTTT
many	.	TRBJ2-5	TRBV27	CASSLSTRGHQETQYF	TGTGCCAGCAGTTTGTCGACTAGGGGACACCAAGAGACCCAGTACTTC
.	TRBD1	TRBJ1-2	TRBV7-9	CASSLAGRGPYGYTF	TGTGCCAGCAGCTTGGCCGGGAGGGGGCCCTATGGCTACACCTTC
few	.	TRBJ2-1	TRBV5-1	CASSLVSAPTSSYNEQFF	TGCGCCAGCAGCTTGGTTTCCGCACCGACCTCGTCCTACAATGAGCAGTTCTTC
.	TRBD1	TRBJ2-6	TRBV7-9	CASSPQGDAGANVLTF	TGTGCCAGCAGCCCACAGGGGGACGCGGGGGCCAACGTCCTGACTTTC
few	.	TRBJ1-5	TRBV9	CASSPRPHGPSLAISPQHF	TGTGCCAGCAGCCCACGGCCACACGGGCCATCTCTAGCAATCAGCCCCCAGCATTTT
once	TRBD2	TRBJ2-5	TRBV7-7	CASGLATSAQETQYF	TGTGCTAGCGGCTTAGCGACTAGCGCGCAAGAGACCCAGTACTTC
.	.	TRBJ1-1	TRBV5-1	CASSLLQGRGYTEAFF	TGCGCCAGCAGCTTGCTGCAGGGACGAGGGTACACTGAAGCTTTCTTT
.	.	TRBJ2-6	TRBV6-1	CASRRAVLSSGANVLTF	TGTGCCAGCAGAAGGGCGGTACTCTCCTCCGGGGCCAACGTCCTGACTTTC
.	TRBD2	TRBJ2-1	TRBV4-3	CASSREGAGDYTEQFF	TGCGCCAGCAGCCGAGAGGGAGCGGGAGACTACACTGAGCAGTTCTTC
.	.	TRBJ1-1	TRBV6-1	CASNPRVNTEAFF	TGTGCCAGCAACCCACGGGTGAACACTGAAGCTTTCTTT
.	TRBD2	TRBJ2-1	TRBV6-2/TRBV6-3	CASSYSRTSGSNEQFF	TGTGCCAGCAGTTACTCCCGGACTAGCGGGAGTAATGAGCAGTTCTTC
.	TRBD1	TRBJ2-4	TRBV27	CVSMKAGGYIQYF	TGTGTCAGCATGAAGGCAGGGGGTTACATTCAGTACTTC
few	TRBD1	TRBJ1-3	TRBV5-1	CASSSTGTGSDTIYF	TGCGCCAGCAGCTCCACCGGGACAGGGAGTGACACCATATATTTT
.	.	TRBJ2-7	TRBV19	CASSSATGRYEQYF	TGTGCCAGTAGTAGCGCGACAGGCCGCTACGAGCAGTACTTC
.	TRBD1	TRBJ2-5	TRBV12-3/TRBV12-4	CASNQGAGEQYF	TGTGCCAGCAACCAGGGGGCTGGGGAGCAGTACTTC
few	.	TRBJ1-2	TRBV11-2	CASSSLQMGQYYGYTF	TGTGCCAGCAGCTCCCTTCAGATGGGGCAGTACTATGGCTACACCTTC
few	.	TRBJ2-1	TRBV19	CASSTGTLYNEQFF	TGTGCCAGTAGTACCGGGACACTCTACAATGAGCAGTTCTTC
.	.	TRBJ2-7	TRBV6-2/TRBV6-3	CASSPRLLGEQYF	TGTGCCAGCAGTCCAAGACTCCTCGGCGAGCAGTACTTC
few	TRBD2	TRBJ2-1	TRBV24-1	CATSDSLAETYNEQFF	TGTGCCACCAGTGATTCGCTAGCGGAGACCTACAATGAGCAGTTCTTC
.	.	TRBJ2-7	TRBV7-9	CASSPGVREQYF	TGTGCCAGCAGCCCGGGAGTTCGAGAGCAGTACTTC
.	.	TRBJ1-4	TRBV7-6	CASSLAGAATNEKLFF	TGTGCCAGCAGCTTAGCTGGGGCTGCAACTAATGAAAAACTGTTTTTT
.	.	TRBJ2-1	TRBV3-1	CASIGSNEQFF	TGTGCCAGCATAGGGAGCAATGAGCAGTTCTTC
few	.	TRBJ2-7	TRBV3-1	CASTQGGTYEQYF	TGTGCCAGCACTCAGGGCGGTACCTACGAGCAGTACTTC
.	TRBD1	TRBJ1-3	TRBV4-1	CASSQSPGQGNTIHF	TGCGCCAGCAGCCAATCCCCGGGACAGGGAAACACCATACATTTT
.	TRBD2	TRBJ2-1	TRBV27	CASSTESGTSGKSSYNEQFF	TGTGCCAGCAGTACGGAATCCGGGACTAGCGGGAAGAGCTCCTACAATGAGCAGTTCTTC
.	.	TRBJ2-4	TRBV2	CAGSEWRGKNIQYF	TGTGCCGGCAGTGAATGGAGAGGAAAAAACATTCAGTACTTC
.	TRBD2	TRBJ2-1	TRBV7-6	CASSSGGRGDEQFF	TGTGCCAGCAGCTCAGGCGGGAGAGGAGATGAGCAGTTCTTC
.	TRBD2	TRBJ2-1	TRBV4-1	CASSPLRTSGENEQFF	TGCGCCAGCAGCCCCCTTAGGACTAGCGGGGAGAATGAGCAGTTCTTC
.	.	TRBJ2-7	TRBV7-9	CASSLVSHEQYF	TGTGCCAGCAGCTTAGTCTCCCACGAGCAGTACTTC
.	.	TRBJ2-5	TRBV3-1	CASSQEQTGSGQETQYF	TGTGCCAGCAGCCAAGAACAAACAGGGTCAGGGCAAGAGACCCAGTACTTC
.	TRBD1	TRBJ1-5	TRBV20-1	CSARDQGDQPQHF	TGCAGTGCTAGAGATCAGGGGGACCAGCCCCAGCATTTT
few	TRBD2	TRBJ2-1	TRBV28	CASSLGGVNYNEQFF	TGTGCCAGCAGCTTGGGGGGGGTGAACTACAATGAGCAGTTCTTC
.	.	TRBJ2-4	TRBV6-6	CASSWGWGAKNIQYF	TGTGCCAGCTCCTGGGGCTGGGGGGCCAAAAACATTCAGTACTTC
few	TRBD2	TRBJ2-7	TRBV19	CATGLAGGPSYEQYF	TGTGCCACAGGACTAGCGGGAGGGCCCTCTTACGAGCAGTACTTC
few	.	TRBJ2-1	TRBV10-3	CAISEGRDRSYNEQFF	TGTGCCATCAGTGAGGGCCGGGACCGCTCCTACAATGAGCAGTTCTTC
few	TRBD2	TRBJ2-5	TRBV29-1	CSAGTRKETQYF	TGCAGCGCCGGGACTAGGAAAGAGACCCAGTACTTC
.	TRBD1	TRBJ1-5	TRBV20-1	CSARGTVPMGQPQHF	TGCAGTGCTAGGGGGACAGTTCCTATGGGTCAGCCCCAGCATTTT
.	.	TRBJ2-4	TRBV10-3	CAISEPSQNIQYF	TGTGCCATCAGTGAGCCGAGTCAGAACATTCAGTACTTC
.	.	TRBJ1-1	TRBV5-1	CASSPDTTGENTEAFF	TGCGCCAGCAGCCCGGACACGACTGGGGAGAACACTGAAGCTTTCTTT
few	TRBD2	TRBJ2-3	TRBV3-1	CASSQVAGVGTDTQYF	TGTGCCAGCAGCCAAGTAGCGGGAGTGGGTACAGATACGCAGTATTTT
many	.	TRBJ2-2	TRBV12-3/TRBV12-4	CASSLQGTNTGELFF	TGTGCCAGCAGTTTGCAGGGGACGAACACCGGGGAGCTGTTTTTT
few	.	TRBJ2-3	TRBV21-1	CASSKVRTGGPDTQYF	TGTGCCAGCAGCAAAGTGCGGACAGGGGGCCCAGATACGCAGTATTTT
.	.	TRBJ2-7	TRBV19	CASSMGHSYEQYF	TGTGCCAGTAGTATGGGACACTCCTACGAGCAGTACTTC
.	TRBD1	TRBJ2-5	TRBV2	CASTMGQGALETQYF	TGTGCCAGCACCATGGGACAGGGGGCTTTAGAGACCCAGTACTTC
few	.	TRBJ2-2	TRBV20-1	CSASLASLNTGELFF	TGCAGTGCTAGCCTTGCTAGCCTGAACACCGGGGAGCTGTTTTTT
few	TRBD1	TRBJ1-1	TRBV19	CASSPGGDRGFNTEAFF	TGTGCCAGTAGTCCAGGCGGGGACAGGGGTTTTAACACTGAAGCTTTCTTT